The T cell receptor (beta chain) under discussion was sequenced for a study of blood T cell repertoires in COVID-19. Profiled with immunoSEQ multiplex PCR; TCRdb holds only in-frame clones, not every one. Here the sample spans under 300,000 clones, roughly 85% being singletons. CDR1 LNHDA and CDR2 SQIVND come from the germline V gene (reference sequence). V was cut by 9 bases and J by 7 bases, with 27 bases left in between. CDR3 size: 16 residues. This chain connects TRBV19 to TRBJ1-1; tentative D call: TRBD1 (6 bases). The TCR was taken from a woman aged 45-65 years who had recovered from COVID-19. The sample consisted of peripheral blood. CDR3 region: CASSPPRGQRALEAFF. The CDR3 DNA sequence: TGTGCCAGCTCTCCCCCGAGGGGACAAAGAGCCCTTGAAGCTTTCTTT.